Listed below are T cell receptor beta chains from one sample, sequenced in a study of blood T cell repertoires in COVID-19. Measured with immunoSEQ multiplex PCR; TCRdb has only the in-frame clones, and not every one. The sample gives about 400,000 clones, nearly 90% of which show up once; 2% to 2.5% is in the top ten. The sample taken for sequencing was PBMCs or T cells enriched from blood (not recorded which). All receptors derive from a woman in her forties with acute COVID-19. CDR3s include the opening cysteine and the closing phenylalanine or tryptophan. The D gene is left open where the match is weak. Size is stated for part of the rows, as once, few or many counts, or as a class when the clone is expanded.

J gene: TRBJ1-4; clone size: NA; D gene: NA; V gene: TRBV4-1; CDR3 DNA: TGCGCCAGCAGCCAAACCCGGGACGGGGGGAAAAAACTGTTTTTT; CDR3 protein: CASSQTRDGGKKLFF
J gene: TRBJ2-7; clone size: once; D gene: TRBD2; V gene: TRBV7-9; CDR3 DNA: TGTGCCAGCAGCGTTCTGACTAGCAACGAGCAGTACTTC; CDR3 protein: CASSVLTSNEQYF
J gene: TRBJ2-7; clone size: NA; D gene: NA; V gene: TRBV4-2; CDR3 DNA: TGTGCCAGCAGCCAAGTTCAGGGCAACGAGCAGTACTTC; CDR3 protein: CASSQVQGNEQYF
J gene: TRBJ1-4; clone size: NA; D gene: TRBD1; V gene: TRBV7-9; CDR3 DNA: TGTGCCAGCAGCTTAGGGACTTGGCAGGGGGATGAAAAACTGTTTTTT; CDR3 protein: CASSLGTWQGDEKLFF
J gene: TRBJ2-1; clone size: NA; D gene: TRBD2; V gene: TRBV7-9; CDR3 DNA: TGTGCCAGCAGCTTCAGCGTGACTAGCGGGGCATACAATGAGCAGTTCTTC; CDR3 protein: CASSFSVTSGAYNEQFF
J gene: TRBJ2-7; clone size: NA; D gene: NA; V gene: TRBV29-1; CDR3 DNA: TGCAGCGTCGTGCTTTACAGGGGAGGATACGAGCAGTACTTC; CDR3 protein: CSVVLYRGGYEQYF
J gene: TRBJ1-1; clone size: NA; D gene: TRBD1; V gene: TRBV12-3/TRBV12-4; CDR3 DNA: TGTGCCAGCAGTACAGGGGTAGGGACTGAAGCTTTCTTT; CDR3 protein: CASSTGVGTEAFF
J gene: TRBJ2-1; clone size: NA; D gene: NA; V gene: TRBV5-4; CDR3 DNA: TGTGCCAGCAGCTTGGACTCGGGGAGCGCCAATGAGCAGTTCTTC; CDR3 protein: CASSLDSGSANEQFF
J gene: TRBJ2-1; clone size: NA; D gene: NA; V gene: TRBV9; CDR3 DNA: TGTGCCAGCAGCGTAGTTGAGGGTTGGAATGAGCAGTTCTTC; CDR3 protein: CASSVVEGWNEQFF
J gene: TRBJ2-2; clone size: NA; D gene: NA; V gene: TRBV19; CDR3 DNA: TGTGCCAGTAGTAAAACAAATTCGAACACCGGGGAGCTGTTTTTT; CDR3 protein: CASSKTNSNTGELFF
J gene: TRBJ2-2; clone size: few; D gene: TRBD1; V gene: TRBV9; CDR3 DNA: TGTGCCAGCAGCGGGGGACAGGCCAACACCGGGGAGCTGTTTTTT; CDR3 protein: CASSGGQANTGELFF
J gene: TRBJ2-7; clone size: NA; D gene: NA; V gene: TRBV12-3/TRBV12-4; CDR3 DNA: TGTGCCAGCAGTACAGGTTTTTCTTACGAGCAGTACTTC; CDR3 protein: CASSTGFSYEQYF
J gene: TRBJ2-7; clone size: NA; D gene: NA; V gene: TRBV27; CDR3 DNA: TGTGCCAGCAGTTTAGGAGGGGCCGAGCACGAGCAGTACTTC; CDR3 protein: CASSLGGAEHEQYF
J gene: TRBJ1-1; clone size: NA; D gene: NA; V gene: TRBV29-1; CDR3 DNA: TGCAGCGTTGAAAGGACACAGGACACTGAAGCTTTCTTT; CDR3 protein: CSVERTQDTEAFF
J gene: TRBJ1-5; clone size: NA; D gene: TRBD1; V gene: TRBV30; CDR3 DNA: TGTGCCTGGAGTACTGGGACAGGGGCTAGACAGCCCCAGCATTTT; CDR3 protein: CAWSTGTGARQPQHF
J gene: TRBJ1-6; clone size: NA; D gene: NA; V gene: TRBV7-8; CDR3 DNA: TGTGCCAGCAGCTTAGTTCGGAGGAGGGATTCACCCCTCCACTTT; CDR3 protein: CASSLVRRRDSPLHF
J gene: TRBJ2-1; clone size: NA; D gene: NA; V gene: TRBV15; CDR3 DNA: TGTGCCACCAAGTCGAGCTCCTACAATGAGCAGTTCTTC; CDR3 protein: CATKSSSYNEQFF
J gene: TRBJ2-5; clone size: NA; D gene: TRBD1; V gene: TRBV11-3; CDR3 DNA: TGTGCCAGCCGCAAGGGGGCAGAAGAGACCCAGTACTTC; CDR3 protein: CASRKGAEETQYF
J gene: TRBJ2-3; clone size: NA; D gene: NA; V gene: TRBV7-9; CDR3 DNA: TGTGCCAGCAACCCCTCCGGGTCAGATACGCAGTATTTT; CDR3 protein: CASNPSGSDTQYF
J gene: TRBJ2-7; clone size: NA; D gene: TRBD1; V gene: TRBV7-6; CDR3 DNA: TGTGCCAGCAGCTTAGTGCCCGGGACAGGGGGGGTTTTAGAGCAGTACTTC; CDR3 protein: CASSLVPGTGGVLEQYF
J gene: TRBJ1-5; clone size: NA; D gene: TRBD1; V gene: TRBV30; CDR3 DNA: TGTGCCTGGAGCCCGCTCGGACAGGCGGCGAGTCAGCCCCAGCATTTT; CDR3 protein: CAWSPLGQAASQPQHF
J gene: TRBJ2-3; clone size: many; D gene: NA; V gene: TRBV7-2; CDR3 DNA: TGTGCCAGCAGCTTAGTTTCGACAGATACGCAGTATTTT; CDR3 protein: CASSLVSTDTQYF
J gene: TRBJ2-7; clone size: NA; D gene: TRBD1; V gene: TRBV19; CDR3 DNA: TGTGCCAGTAGTACTAATCGACAGGGGTCCTACGAGCAGTACTTC; CDR3 protein: CASSTNRQGSYEQYF
J gene: TRBJ1-2; clone size: few; D gene: NA; V gene: TRBV9; CDR3 DNA: TGTGCCAGCAGCGGAGTCCCGGGCTACACCTTC; CDR3 protein: CASSGVPGYTF
J gene: TRBJ2-7; clone size: NA; D gene: TRBD2; V gene: TRBV27; CDR3 DNA: TGTGCCAGCAGTTCTACGGGGGGTCTCCACGAGCAGTACTTC; CDR3 protein: CASSSTGGLHEQYF
J gene: TRBJ1-3; clone size: NA; D gene: TRBD1; V gene: TRBV5-5; CDR3 DNA: TGTGCCAGCAGCCCGGGACAGTCTGGAAACACCATATATTTT; CDR3 protein: CASSPGQSGNTIYF
J gene: TRBJ1-1; clone size: NA; D gene: NA; V gene: TRBV29-1; CDR3 DNA: TGCAGCGTTGAAGATCGAGGAGACACTGAAGCTTTCTTT; CDR3 protein: CSVEDRGDTEAFF
J gene: TRBJ2-1; clone size: once; D gene: TRBD1; V gene: TRBV7-9; CDR3 DNA: TGTGCCAGCAGCTTCCGGGACAGGGCCTATGAGCAGTTCTTC; CDR3 protein: CASSFRDRAYEQFF
J gene: TRBJ2-7; clone size: NA; D gene: TRBD1; V gene: TRBV7-9; CDR3 DNA: TGTGCCAGCAGCTTAGACCAGGGGGCGAGTTATGTCTCCTACGAGCAGTACTTC; CDR3 protein: CASSLDQGASYVSYEQYF
J gene: TRBJ1-5; clone size: NA; D gene: NA; V gene: TRBV5-6; CDR3 DNA: TGTGCCAGTGCACAGGGTTGGGACCAGCCCCAGCATTTT; CDR3 protein: CASAQGWDQPQHF
J gene: TRBJ2-7; clone size: NA; D gene: NA; V gene: TRBV12-2; CDR3 DNA: TGTGCAAGTCGCTTTCCCGGGACTGCGGACTACGAGCAGTACTTC; CDR3 protein: CASRFPGTADYEQYF
J gene: TRBJ2-1; clone size: NA; D gene: TRBD2; V gene: TRBV6-1; CDR3 DNA: TGTGCCAGCAGTGAACGGACGGGGGGATTATACAATGAGCAGTTCTTC; CDR3 protein: CASSERTGGLYNEQFF
J gene: TRBJ2-7; clone size: NA; D gene: TRBD2; V gene: TRBV4-2; CDR3 DNA: TGTGCCAGCAGCGACGTCCTTTTAGGGAGCGGGGGGACCTACGAGCAGTACTTC; CDR3 protein: CASSDVLLGSGGTYEQYF
J gene: TRBJ1-1; clone size: NA; D gene: NA; V gene: TRBV12-5; CDR3 DNA: TGTGCTAGTGGCGTCGGACAAGGTGAAGCTTTCTTT; CDR3 protein: CASGVGQGEAFF
J gene: TRBJ1-5; clone size: NA; D gene: NA; V gene: TRBV5-6; CDR3 DNA: TGTGCCAGCAGCTTGTATGGAGTTTATAGCAATCAGCCCCAGCATTTT; CDR3 protein: CASSLYGVYSNQPQHF
J gene: TRBJ1-6; clone size: NA; D gene: NA; V gene: TRBV5-8; CDR3 DNA: TGTGCCACCAATAAAATACCGGGTCTCTGGGATTCACCCCTCCACTTT; CDR3 protein: CATNKIPGLWDSPLHF
J gene: TRBJ1-1; clone size: NA; D gene: NA; V gene: TRBV6-5; CDR3 DNA: TGTGCCAGCAGTTACTCGTTTCGGGGTTACACTGAAGCTTTCTTT; CDR3 protein: CASSYSFRGYTEAFF
J gene: TRBJ2-1; clone size: NA; D gene: NA; V gene: TRBV3-1/TRBV3-2; CDR3 DNA: TGTGCCAGCAGCCAAGACCCAGTCTCCTACAATGAGCAGTTCTTC; CDR3 protein: CASSQDPVSYNEQFF
J gene: TRBJ1-2; clone size: NA; D gene: NA; V gene: TRBV18; CDR3 DNA: TGTGCCAGCTCACGCGGGGGACCTTTATTCGGCTATGGCTACACCTTC; CDR3 protein: CASSRGGPLFGYGYTF